The next 28 T cell receptor beta chains were all read from a single sample in a study of beta chain features in type 1 diabetes. Sequenced material consisted of expressed TCRB transcripts (all of the isolated RNA was reverse transcribed). Clones were sequenced by immunoSEQ multiplex PCR, and TCRdb holds only the in-frame ones, with some missing. This table has over 40,000 clones, over 50% appearing once. The sequenced sample was Tregs from blood. All receptors derive from a woman younger than 30 in good health.

The chain uses TRBV5-1 and TRBJ2-7; no clear D gene. Germline V lookup: CDR1 SGHRS, CDR2 YFSETQ. The CDR3 extends over 17 amino acids. V gave up 4 bases and J gave up 2 bases, with 22 bases separating them. The CDR3 region is CASSLRSVRSKPYEQYF. CDR3 DNA sequence: TGCGCCAGCAGCCTGAGATCTGTCCGGTCGAAACCCTACGAGCAGTACTTC.

The sample holds a few counts of this clone. This chain joins TRBV27 and TRBJ2-7; D may be TRBD2 (5 bases). Germline V gives CDR1 MNHEY, CDR2 SMNVEV (reference sequence). Trimming left V 0 bases short and J 2 bases short, with 17 bases between. This CDR3 contains 17 residues. CDR3 DNA: TGTGCCAGCAGTTTATCTGTGCGGGCGGAGAGACCCTACGAGCAGTACTTC. Translated: CASSLSVRAERPYEQYF.

This chain joins TRBV30 and TRBJ2-5; possibly TRBD1 for D (6 bases). This CDR3 region has 17 residues. Germline V gene lookup returns CDR1 GTSNPN and CDR2 SVGIG (reference sequence). V shed 4 bases and J shed 3 bases, with 24 bases lying between them. CDR3: CAWKAGVLVRWKETQYF. The CDR3 DNA follows: TGTGCCTGGAAGGCAGGGGTCCTCGTGCGCTGGAAAGAGACCCAGTACTTC.

This chain's CDR3 is CASSPGQSRTQAFF. Here the CDR3 DNA reads TGTGCCAGCAGTCCTGGACAGAGCCGAACCCAAGCTTTCTTT. The chain joins TRBV6-1 to TRBJ1-1, with D possibly matching TRBD1 (6 bases). CDR3 length equals 14 residues. Trimming pared 5 bases from V and 9 bases from J, leaving 19 bases between. The germline V gene has CDR1 MNHNS and CDR2 SASEGT.

This clone has just one count. The chain links TRBV5-6 to TRBJ2-7, with 10 bases fitting TRBD1. V dropped 5 bases and J dropped 5; count of bases not matched to a gene: 16. The germline CDR1 and CDR2 sequences are SGHDT and YYEEEE. CDR3 length equals 17 residues. The CDR3 DNA reads as TGTGCCAGCAGTCGGGACAGGGGAAAAATTATGACCCACGAGCAGTACTTC. Amino acids: CASSRDRGKIMTHEQYF.

This rearrangement joins TRBV13 to TRBJ2-5; 8 bases match TRBD1. Germline V CDR1 and CDR2: PRHDT, FYEKMQ (reference sequence). The V gene end was trimmed by 5 bases and the J gene end by 1 base; junction bases not matched to a gene: 6. This CDR3 comprises 15 residues. As DNA, the CDR3 is TGTGCCAGCAGCCGACAGGGGTTTGGCCAAGAGACCCAGTACTTC. Translation: CASSRQGFGQETQYF.

This clone was found a few times. The chain is built from TRBV6-5 and TRBJ1-5; maybe TRBD1 (5 bases). CDR3 length: 13 residues. From germline, CDR1 is MNHEY and CDR2 SVGAGI. Trimming removed 5 bases at V and 5 bases at J, with 10 bases between. Here the CDR3 DNA reads TGTGCCAGCAGTCCCACAGGTTATCAGCCCCAGCATTTT. This encodes CASSPTGYQPQHF.

CDR3: CASSQDWSGQGSSYNSPLHF. CDR3 coding DNA: TGTGCCAGCAGCCAAGATTGGTCGGGACAGGGGAGCTCCTATAATTCACCCCTCCACTTT. This chain connects TRBV4-2 to TRBJ1-6, with TRBD1 identical over 10 bases. Germline V gives CDR1 LGHNA, CDR2 YNFKEQ. The CDR3 length is 20 residues. The J segment lost 0 bases and the V segment lost 0 bases, leaving 8 bases of the junction unmatched.

This clone was seen more than once but under ten times. The chain has TRBV6-5 and TRBJ2-7; TRBD2 matches at 10 bases. The CDR3 consists of 15 residues. Trimming removed 6 bases from V and 0 bases from J; junction bases left unmatched: 5. The germline gives CDR1 MNHEY, CDR2 SVGAGI. CDR3 DNA: TGTGCCAGCAGGAATAGCGGGGGGAGCTCCTACGAGCAGTACTTC. Translated, it gives CASRNSGGSSYEQYF.

This clone was detected only a few times. The gene calls are TRBV10-3 and TRBJ2-3; unclear D gene. Trimming removed 2 bases from V and 3 bases from J, with 6 bases in between. The CDR3 sequence is 13 residues long. Germline V gives CDR1 ENHRY, CDR2 SYGVKD. The CDR3 sequence is CAISEAGTDTQYF. The CDR3 bases are TGTGCCATCAGTGAGGCAGGTACAGATACGCAGTATTTT.

The rearrangement links TRBV7-9 to TRBJ2-1; 8 bases line up with TRBD1. V shed 5 bases and J 2 bases; nucleotides not matched to a gene: 8. CDR3 size: 16 residues. CDR1 is SEHNR, CDR2 FQNEAQ, per germline (reference sequence). CDR3 nucleotide sequence: TGTGCCAGCAGCCCACTAACAGGGGGAACCTACAATGAGCAGTTCTTC. Translated, it gives CASSPLTGGTYNEQFF.

The chain carries TRBV28 and TRBJ1-5; D gene ambiguous. Germline V gives CDR1 MDHEN, CDR2 SYDVKM. This CDR3 contains 11 residues. Between the trimmed V and J ends, which lost 6 bases and 4 bases, there was a span of 4 bases. The CDR3: CASSKNQPQHF. In nucleotides, the CDR3 is TGTGCCAGCAGCAAAAATCAGCCCCAGCATTTT.

This clone was found once. The chain combines TRBV28 with TRBJ2-5; 10 positions match TRBD2. The J call may not be correct, given that the DNA end is closer to TRBJ2-7. Germline-derived CDR1 and CDR2 are MDHEN and SYDVKM. The CDR3 has 17 residues. DNA of the CDR3: TGTGCCAGCAGTTTTACGCTGGCGGCTAGCGGGAGCTACGAGCAGTACTTC. Translation gives CASSFTLAASGSYEQYF.

This clone was counted a few times. Here the CDR3 reads CATSRGLSTDTQYF. CDR3 bases: TGTGCCACCAGCCGGGGTCTTAGCACAGATACGCAGTATTTT. The chain employs TRBV15 and TRBJ2-3; the D gene is possibly TRBD2 (5 bases). V dropped 5 bases and J dropped 0 bases, with 9 bases sitting between them. Germline V gene lookup returns CDR1 LNHNV and CDR2 YYDKDF (reference sequence). The CDR3 totals 14 residues.

The rearrangement joins TRBV7-2 to TRBJ2-3; D possibly corresponds to TRBD2 (6 bases). CDR3 length equals 12 residues. Germline V CDR1 and CDR2: SGHTA, FQGNSA. The V and J ends lost 5 bases and 9 bases respectively, with 12 bases between them. CDR3 in amino acids: CASSPDGGTQYF. CDR3 nucleotide sequence: TGTGCCAGCAGCCCAGATGGAGGGACGCAGTATTTT.

This chain connects TRBV6-6 to TRBJ1-5; 7 nucleotides align to TRBD1. The CDR3 is 14 amino acids. CDR1 and CDR2 from the germline V gene are MNHNY and SVGAGI (reference sequence). Trimming took 7 bases from V and 5 from J; bases not matched to a gene: 8. CDR3 in DNA: TGTGCCAGCACAAGAGACAGGGATGATCAGCCCCAGCATTTT. This codes for CASTRDRDDQPQHF.

The genes are TRBV28 and TRBJ1-1; D gene unclear. Germline CDR1 is MDHEN and CDR2 is SYDVKM. The CDR3 sequence is 13 residues long. V gave up 6 bases and J gave up 4 bases, with 12 bases separating them. CDR3 region: CASSPPESTEAFF. As DNA, the CDR3 is TGTGCCAGCAGCCCCCCAGAATCCACTGAAGCTTTCTTT.

The genes are TRBV10-3 and TRBJ2-2; a weak D match, TRBD1 (6 bases). The CDR3 length is 17 residues. V lost 4 bases and J 1 base, leaving 16 bases between the germline ends. Germline lookup yields CDR1 ENHRY and CDR2 SYGVKD. Written as DNA, the CDR3 is TGTGCCATCAGTGCTCAGGGACAAGGCGGGAACACCGGGGAGCTGTTTTTT. Its protein product is CAISAQGQGGNTGELFF.

The V call is TRBV30, the J call TRBJ1-5; 7 bases are shared with TRBD1. Germline lookup yields CDR1 GTSNPN and CDR2 SVGIG (reference sequence). This CDR3 is 16 amino acids long. The J segment lost 0 bases and the V segment lost 2 bases, leaving 7 bases of the junction unmatched. CDR3 region: CAWSLTGEGSNQPQHF. In DNA, the CDR3 is TGTGCCTGGAGTCTTACAGGGGAAGGTAGCAATCAGCCCCAGCATTTT.

The rearrangement uses TRBV5-1 and TRBJ2-7, with D hard to call. Trimming removed 0 bases at V and 5 bases at J, with 9 bases between. The CDR3 is 13 residues long. CDR1 is SGHRS, CDR2 YFSETQ, per germline. CDR3 nucleotide sequence: TGCGCCAGCAGCTTGGTAGTTTCCGACGAGCAGTACTTC. Its translation: CASSLVVSDEQYF.

The chain links TRBV30 to TRBJ1-5; D possibly corresponds to TRBD1 (5 bases). Trimming took 2 bases from V and 5 from J, leaving 10 bases between them. The germline V gene has CDR1 GTSNPN and CDR2 SVGIG (reference sequence). The CDR3 runs 13 residues. CDR3: CAWSLDTHQPQHF. The CDR3 DNA follows: TGTGCCTGGAGTTTGGACACACATCAGCCCCAGCATTTT.

The chain joins TRBV5-1 to TRBJ1-2; tentative D call: TRBD1 (6 bases). V was shortened by 5 bases and J by 9 bases, with 14 bases between the two germline ends. CDR1 and CDR2 (germline): SGHRS, YFSETQ. CDR3 size: 12 residues. CDR3 loop: CASRISGDRYTF. The DNA for the CDR3 is TGCGCCAGCAGAATCTCAGGGGACCGCTACACCTTC.

This clone was seen more than once but under ten times. CDR3 sequence reads: CASSHPIAGARKTQYF. CDR3 DNA sequence: TGTGCCAGCAGCCACCCGATAGCGGGAGCCCGGAAGACCCAGTACTTC. The V gene is TRBV7-2, the J gene TRBJ2-5; TRBD2 agrees at 9 bases. Germline V gene lookup returns CDR1 SGHTA and CDR2 FQGNSA. Trimming removed 5 bases from V and 6 bases from J; junction bases left unmatched: 13. CDR3 length: 16 amino acids.

J is TRBJ1-5 and V is TRBV28; possible D gene TRBD1, 6 bases. There are 15 residues in the CDR3. Germline CDR1 reads MDHEN; CDR2 reads SYDVKM. Trimming left V 5 bases short and J 3 bases short, with 14 bases between. The CDR3 loop is CASSPLTGYNQPQHF. In DNA form, the CDR3 reads TGTGCCAGCAGTCCCTTAACAGGGTACAATCAGCCCCAGCATTTT.

The chain joins TRBV11-2 to TRBJ2-7; D is perhaps TRBD1 (6 bases). This CDR3 has 15 residues. The germline V and J ends were trimmed by 4 bases and 4 bases, with 17 bases remaining between them. Germline V gives CDR1 SGHAT, CDR2 FQNNGV. The CDR3 DNA is TGTGCCAGCAGCTCCGGGACAACGAGGCTTTACGAGCAGTACTTC. Translating it yields CASSSGTTRLYEQYF.

The chain couples TRBV11-2 to TRBJ2-5, with 7 bases lining up with TRBD1. Germline trimming cut 5 bases from V and 1 base from J; bases unmatched to any gene: 7. The CDR3 sequence is 15 residues long. Per germline, CDR1 SGHAT and CDR2 FQNNGV. Here the CDR3 DNA reads TGTGCCAGCAGCATTGACAGGGCCCCCCAAGAGACCCAGTACTTC. Residues: CASSIDRAPQETQYF.

The J gene is TRBJ1-5, the V gene TRBV6-6; 9 bases line up with TRBD1. With 4 bases clipped from V and 4 bases from J, the junction kept 5 bases outside the gene matches. Germline CDR1 MNHNY, CDR2 SVGAGI (reference sequence). This CDR3 spans 15 amino acids. This CDR3 reads CASSSTTGGNQPQHF. CDR3 bases: TGTGCCAGCAGTTCGACGACAGGGGGGAATCAGCCCCAGCATTTT.

The chain employs TRBV29-1 and TRBJ1-4; a weak D match, TRBD1 (6 bases). This CDR3 has 12 residues. The germline CDR1 and CDR2 sequences are SQVTM and ANQGSEA. Trimming shortened V by 4 bases and J by 7 bases, and 10 bases separated the two germline ends. Written as DNA, the CDR3 is TGCAGCGTTGCAGGGGTCGGTGAAAAACTGTTTTTT. Translating it yields CSVAGVGEKLFF.